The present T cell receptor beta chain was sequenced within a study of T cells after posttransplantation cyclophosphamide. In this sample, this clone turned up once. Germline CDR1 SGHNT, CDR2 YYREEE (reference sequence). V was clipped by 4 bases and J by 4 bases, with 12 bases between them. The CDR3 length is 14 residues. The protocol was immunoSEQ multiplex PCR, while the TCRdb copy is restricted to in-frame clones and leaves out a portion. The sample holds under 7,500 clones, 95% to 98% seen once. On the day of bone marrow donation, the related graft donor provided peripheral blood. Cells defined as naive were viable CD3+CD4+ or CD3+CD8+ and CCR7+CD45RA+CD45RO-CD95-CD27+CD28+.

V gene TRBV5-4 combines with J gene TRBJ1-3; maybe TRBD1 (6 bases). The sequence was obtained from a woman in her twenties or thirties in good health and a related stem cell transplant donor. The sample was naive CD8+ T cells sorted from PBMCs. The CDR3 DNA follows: TGTGCCAGCAGCGAGGACAGCAAAGGAAACACCATATATTTT. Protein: CASSEDSKGNTIYF.